This entry lists 5 T cell receptor beta chains sequenced from one sample in a study of shared clonotypes between healthy human individuals. The assay was immunoSEQ multiplex PCR, and TCRdb's table has in-frame clones only and misses some. The sample lists some 450,000 clones, about 74% occurring once. Sequencing was done on a sample of PBMCs. Receptors originate from a woman aged 40 to 50 in good health. Some clones in this sample may be carry-over from other donors' samples.

This chain joins TRBV29-1 and TRBJ2-6, with unresolved D. Germline V CDR1 and CDR2: SQVTM, ANQGSEA. The CDR3 is 16 amino acids. Trimming removed 3 bases at V and 0 bases at J, with 12 bases between. The CDR3 reads CSVEVHLLSGANVLTF. CDR3 in DNA: TGCAGCGTTGAGGTACACCTACTCTCTGGGGCCAACGTCCTGACTTTC.

V usage is TRBV7-2 and J usage is TRBJ2-1; TRBD1 is a possible D gene (6 bases). The CDR3 consists of 14 residues. The germline V and J ends were trimmed by 3 bases and 1 base, with 7 bases remaining between them. CDR1 and CDR2 from the germline V gene are SGHTA and FQGNSA. The CDR3 here is CASSFGTSYNEQFF. For the CDR3, the DNA is TGTGCCAGCAGCTTCGGGACATCCTACAATGAGCAGTTCTTC. Complete variable domain (other parts from reference TRBV7-2 and TRBJ2-1): GAGVSQSPSNKVTEKGKDVELRCDPISGHTALYWYRQSLGQGLEFLIYFQGNSAPDKSGLPSDRFSAERTGGSVSTLTIQRTQQEDSAVYLCASSFGTSYNEQFFGPGTRLTVL.

A note on this clone: This likely traces to a read error, being one base from a far larger clone. Other nucleotide sequences from this sample produce the same CDR3. The V gene is TRBV30, the J gene TRBJ2-5, with D tentatively TRBD1 (5 bases). The V end lost 3 bases, the J end lost 5 bases, and 10 bases lay between the germline ends. This CDR3 comprises 12 residues. The germline CDR1 and CDR2 sequences are GTSNPN and SVGIG (reference sequence). CDR3 in amino acids: CAWSLYRETQYF. CDR3 in DNA: TGTGCCTGGAGCCTCTACAGGGAGACCCAGTACTTC.

V gene TRBV28 combines with J gene TRBJ1-2, with TRBD1 matching over 8 bases. This CDR3 has 15 residues. Germline loops: CDR1 MDHEN, CDR2 SYDVKM. V lost 2 bases, J lost 4 bases, and 6 bases stayed unmatched. The CDR3 is CASSLRPGGSYGYTF. Here the CDR3 DNA reads TGTGCCAGCAGTTTACGGCCAGGGGGCTCCTATGGCTACACCTTC.

This clone was seen ten or more times. The V and J genes are TRBV30 and TRBJ2-1; 8 bases are a match to TRBD1. The CDR3 length is 15 residues. With V trimmed by 2 bases and J by 9 bases, 12 bases remained unmatched. In germline, CDR1 is GTSNPN, CDR2 SVGIG (reference sequence). CDR3 residues: CAWSLDRVIRREQFF. For the CDR3, the DNA is TGTGCCTGGAGTCTGGACAGGGTCATTCGGCGTGAGCAGTTCTTC. The whole variable domain, filled in from reference TRBV30 and TRBJ2-1, reads SQTIHQWPATLVQPVGSPLSLECTVEGTSNPNLYWYRQAAGRGLQLLFYSVGIGQISSEVPQNLSASRPQDRQFILSSKKLLLSDSGFYLCAWSLDRVIRREQFFGPGTRLTVL.